This is a list of T cell receptor beta chains from one sample in a study of Graves' ophthalmopathy and Graves' hyperthyroidism. In TCRdb, the multiplex PCR reads were re-called with MiXCR into one record per CDR3 protein. This sample has over a million distinct CDR3 sequences, with 35% to 40% found just once. The sample comprised peripheral blood or thyroid tissue (not recorded which). These receptors came from an adult man with Graves' hyperthyroidism. Both conserved end residues are part of each CDR3. D genes are given only for firm matches. For some rows the clone size is stated as once, few or many, or as a class when expanded; others skip it.

j_call v_call d_call clone_size cdr3_nt cdr3_aa
TRBJ2-7 TRBV7-6 - - TGTGCCAGCAGCCCCCGGGCAGGCCAACAGTTCTCCTACGAGCAGTACTTC CASSPRAGQQFSYEQYF
TRBJ1-5 TRBV12-3/TRBV12-4 - few TGTGCCAGCAGTTTTTGGACAGTCAATCAGCCCCAGCATTTT CASSFWTVNQPQHF
TRBJ1-1 TRBV12-3/TRBV12-4 TRBD1 few TGTGCCAGCAGTACGTCCGCCGGACAGGACGGTGCTTTCTTT CASSTSAGQDGAFF
TRBJ2-1 TRBV2 - - TGTGCCAGCAGCAACCGGGGGGCCTCCTACAATGAGCAGTTCTTC CASSNRGASYNEQFF
TRBJ2-7 TRBV10-3 TRBD1 many TGTGCCATCAGTCTTAGGGACAGCAGCTCCTACGAGCAGTACTTC CAISLRDSSSYEQYF
TRBJ2-5 TRBV5-1 TRBD1 many TGCGCCAGCAGCAAGGACAGGGGGGAGGAGACCCAGTACTTC CASSKDRGEETQYF
TRBJ1-2 TRBV20-1 TRBD1 many TGCAGTGCTAGAACGGGACAGACATCTAACTATGGCTACACCTTC CSARTGQTSNYGYTF
TRBJ1-2 TRBV2 TRBD1 - TGTGCCAGCAGATCCGACAGGGCTGGCTACACCTTC CASRSDRAGYTF
TRBJ2-5 TRBV15 - once TGTGCCACCAGCCGGGGCGATGAGACCCAGTACTTC CATSRGDETQYF
TRBJ2-7 TRBV20-1 - - TGCAGTGCTATCCTAAATTTGGGGGCGGCCTCCTACGAGCAGTACTTC CSAILNLGAASYEQYF
TRBJ1-5 TRBV19 TRBD1 many TGTGCCAGTACCCCCGGGACAGGGCCGAATCAGCCCCAGCATTTT CASTPGTGPNQPQHF
TRBJ2-5 TRBV29-1 - - TGCAGCTCCTCAGGGTTGGAGACCCAGTACTTC CSSSGLETQYF
TRBJ1-4 TRBV11-2 TRBD1 many TGTGCCAGCAGCTTAGGCGGGACAGGGTTTGAAAAACTGTTTTTT CASSLGGTGFEKLFF
TRBJ2-5 TRBV12-3/TRBV12-4 TRBD2 - TGTGCCAGGGGAGGGCAGGAGACCCAGTACTTC CARGGQETQYF
TRBJ2-3 TRBV11-1 TRBD2 once TGTGCCAGCAGCTCGGGACTAGCGGAGATCTCGTGGACAGATACGCAGTATTTC CASSSGLAEISWTDTQYF
TRBJ1-3 TRBV7-4 TRBD1 - TGTGCCAGCAGCATACAGACAGGGCAGAACACCATATATTTT CASSIQTGQNTIYF
TRBJ2-5 TRBV20-1 - many TGCAGTGCTAGCGAAGACAGACAAGAGACCCAGTACTTC CSASEDRQETQYF
TRBJ2-7 TRBV6-6 - many TGTGCCAGCAGTTACCCCCACTTTCCCAACCGGGGAGGCGAGCAGTACTTC CASSYPHFPNRGGEQYF
TRBJ1-2 TRBV7-9 - few TGTGCCAGCAGAGAAAACAATCTCTATGGCTACACCTTC CASRENNLYGYTF
TRBJ2-7 TRBV29-1 - - TGCAGCGTTGAGGGGGGGCGAGAGCAGTACTTC CSVEGGREQYF
TRBJ1-3 TRBV29-1 TRBD1 - TGCAGCGGAGGACAGGTCAACACTGGAAACACCATATATTTT CSGGQVNTGNTIYF
TRBJ2-7 TRBV7-8 - - TGTGCCAGCAGCCAAAAGGGAGCTGGGTCCTACGAGCAGTACTTC CASSQKGAGSYEQYF
TRBJ2-7 TRBV6-5 TRBD1 few TGTGCCAGCAGAAAGAACCGGGACAGGGGTTACGAGCAGTACTTC CASRKNRDRGYEQYF
TRBJ2-6 TRBV5-6 TRBD1 - TGTGCCAGCAGCGCTCCGGGGACAGCGATACCCGGGGCCAACGTCCTGACTTTC CASSAPGTAIPGANVLTF
TRBJ1-5 TRBV15 - many TGTGCCACCAGCAGAGCTTTAGGGCAGCCCCAGCATTTT CATSRALGQPQHF
TRBJ1-2 TRBV11-2 - many TGTGCCAGCAGCTTACAGGACCGCTACTATGGCTACACCTTC CASSLQDRYYGYTF
TRBJ1-5 TRBV6-5 TRBD1 many TGTGCCAGCAGTGAGAGACAGGGTTTTAGCAATCAGCCCCAGCATTTT CASSERQGFSNQPQHF
TRBJ1-1 TRBV7-2 - many TGTGCCAGCAGCGCAGGGGTTGCGGCTTTCTTT CASSAGVAAFF
TRBJ2-3 TRBV12-3/TRBV12-4 - - TGTGCCAGCTACGCAGCTAGCACAGATACGCAGTATTTT CASYAASTDTQYF
TRBJ2-6 TRBV12-3/TRBV12-4 - - TGTGCCAGCAGTTGGCGGGACAGGGCCAACGTCCTGACTTTC CASSWRDRANVLTF
TRBJ2-7 TRBV29-1 - many TGCAGCGTTGTGTTAGGTAGCTCCTACGAGCAGTACTTC CSVVLGSSYEQYF
TRBJ2-7 TRBV5-6 TRBD1 few TGTGCCAGCAGCCACTTGGCGGGACAGGCCACTCCATATGGGGAGCAGTACTTC CASSHLAGQATPYGEQYF
TRBJ2-7 TRBV7-2 - many TGTGCCAGCACCACCCTGGGGCAGCTGGCCTACGAGCAGTACTTC CASTTLGQLAYEQYF
TRBJ1-1 TRBV6-1 - few TGTGCCAGCAGTGAAGGAGGACGCAGGGCTGAAGCTTTCTTT CASSEGGRRAEAFF
TRBJ2-7 TRBV7-9 - many TGTGCCAGCAGCTCCCAGGGGCCCCCCGAGCCCTACGAGCAGTACTTC CASSSQGPPEPYEQYF
TRBJ1-5 TRBV5-6 - - TGTGCCAGCAGCTTGGTAGGGGCAGGGTCCCAGCCCCAGCATTTT CASSLVGAGSQPQHF
TRBJ2-5 TRBV5-1 TRBD2 - TGCGCCAGCAGCTTTCAGGGGACTAGGGAGACCCAGTACTTC CASSFQGTRETQYF
TRBJ2-7 TRBV10-2 - - TGTGCCAGCAGTGTCCGGGACATGGGCGTCTACGAGCAGTACTTC CASSVRDMGVYEQYF